What follows is one T cell receptor (beta chain) and its context. Its target is unknown. The data were taken from a study of early T cells in non-severe SARS-CoV-2 infection. About the research overall: Sequencing input comprised bulk RNA from unsorted whole blood; chain pairing was not available.

Unique molecular identifiers (one per individual cDNA molecule) were attached. TCRdb re-analysed the 5' RACE reads in MiXCR, keeping a single row per CDR3 protein. This sample has about 26,000 distinct CDR3 sequences, with 4.5% to 6% found just once. From germline, CDR1 is SGHTA and CDR2 FQGNSA. Trimming took off 1 base at V and 7 bases at J, with 17 bases between the two ends. The CDR3 spans 16 residues. Overall study findings and caveats: VDJdb-based annotation leaned toward anti-spike CD8 responses and missed private and CD4 specificities.

This rearrangement joins TRBV7-2 to TRBJ1-5; D is uncertain. The sequenced sample consisted of whole blood. This receptor was taken from an adult who was a healthcare worker with PCR-confirmed SARS-CoV-2 infection or an uninfected control (not recorded which). CDR3 in amino acids: CASSLGTVRTEQPQHF. CDR3 bases: TGTGCCAGCAGCTTAGGGACGGTCCGGACTGAGCAGCCCCAGCATTTT.